This TCR beta chain came from a study of T-cell reconstitution after alpha-beta-depleted transplantation in children. The CDR3 contains 15 residues. In this sample, this clonotype turned up a few times. A much larger clonotype is one base distant, so this may be a read error. Preparation of the TCRbeta library was carried out with unique molecular identifiers. MiXCR, run by TCRdb on the PCR reads, gives a single entry per CDR3 protein. The table includes approximately 250,000 distinct CDR3 sequences, 9% to 10% detected once. Source: PBMCs from the stem cell graft donor, taken from the stem cell graft. This TCR was recovered from a human donor who donated a stem cell graft to a child with SCID. The chain employs TRBV12-3 or TRBV12-4 and TRBJ1-2, with D unclear. DNA for the CDR3: TGTGCCAGCATTTCGCTTCGGGGAGGGTCATATGGCGACACCTTC. Protein: CASISLRGGSYGDTF.